Listed below are T cell receptor beta chains from one sample, sequenced in a study of blood T cell repertoires in COVID-19. TCRdb's table, derived via immunoSEQ multiplex PCR, lists solely in-frame clones and lacks some. The sample has about 230,000 clones, roughly 88% seen once. Sequencing was carried out using peripheral blood. All receptors come from a man aged 40-55 years with acute or convalescent COVID-19. Each CDR3 is given without its conserved first and last residue.

CDR3: ASSLFNYGYT; V: TRBV27; J: TRBJ1-2
CDR3: ASSGEAQPQH; V: TRBV2; J: TRBJ1-5
CDR3: ASSLGNSHSYEQY; V: TRBV5-1; J: TRBJ2-7
CDR3: ASSSRLVQETQY; V: TRBV5-5; J: TRBJ2-5
CDR3: ASSPAGGPPGELF; V: TRBV27; J: TRBJ2-2
CDR3: ASSLWDRGNEQF; V: TRBV27; J: TRBJ2-1
CDR3: ASSPGQAIQNTEAF; V: TRBV18; J: TRBJ1-1
CDR3: ASRQGTGNTEAF; V: TRBV5-4; J: TRBJ1-1
CDR3: ASSFDRVTEAF; V: TRBV7-9; J: TRBJ1-1
CDR3: SVGQLNTEAF; V: TRBV29-1; J: TRBJ1-1
CDR3: ATSKRTSGRATDTQY; V: TRBV15; J: TRBJ2-3
CDR3: AFQGALDYGYT; V: TRBV30; J: TRBJ1-2
CDR3: ATLGGADTEAF; V: TRBV10-3; J: TRBJ1-1
CDR3: ASRTRRTNTQY; V: TRBV12-3/TRBV12-4; J: TRBJ2-3
CDR3: ASSPDRAQTQY; V: TRBV28; J: TRBJ2-5
CDR3: ASSAGTTRKETQY; V: TRBV2; J: TRBJ2-5
CDR3: ASSVTSGVSYEQY; V: TRBV5-1; J: TRBJ2-7
CDR3: ASSPGGGKAF; V: TRBV12-3/TRBV12-4; J: TRBJ1-1
CDR3: ASSPLGQGAKSPLH; V: TRBV5-6; J: TRBJ1-6
CDR3: ASSPFNYGYT; V: TRBV2; J: TRBJ1-2
CDR3: ASSPWTVSSGYT; V: TRBV19; J: TRBJ1-2
CDR3: ASSVLGQGNTEAF; V: TRBV7-2; J: TRBJ1-1
CDR3: ASSLKGPGANTGELF; V: TRBV5-5; J: TRBJ2-2
CDR3: ASSKLQGNEKLF; V: TRBV9; J: TRBJ1-4
CDR3: ASSSTGIEAF; V: TRBV5-5; J: TRBJ1-1
CDR3: ASKSSNYGYT; V: TRBV6-5; J: TRBJ1-2
CDR3: ASRSGWDTEAF; V: TRBV5-1; J: TRBJ1-1
CDR3: ASSESTGHGNTIY; V: TRBV25-1; J: TRBJ1-3
CDR3: AISEPGLAGGRGDTQY; V: TRBV10-3; J: TRBJ2-3
CDR3: ASSRDLQGVAYEQY; V: TRBV4-1; J: TRBJ2-7
CDR3: ASSSTEYGYT; V: TRBV11-1; J: TRBJ1-2
CDR3: ASSLRGLGQETQY; V: TRBV7-9; J: TRBJ2-5
CDR3: ASSLTGQGAYEQY; V: TRBV7-6; J: TRBJ2-7
CDR3: ASRGQGSNQPQH; V: TRBV2; J: TRBJ1-5
CDR3: ATTPSGPRYNEQF; V: TRBV15; J: TRBJ2-1
CDR3: ASSPRGTELYGYT; V: TRBV18; J: TRBJ1-2
CDR3: ASSLGADNSPLH; V: TRBV5-1; J: TRBJ1-6
CDR3: ASSPETGGKLF; V: TRBV18; J: TRBJ1-4
CDR3: ASSARPRGQEFTDTQY; V: TRBV7-8; J: TRBJ2-3
CDR3: ASSGQQGGEKLF; V: TRBV2; J: TRBJ1-4